This T cell receptor (beta chain) derives from a study of tumor and adjacent non-tumor tissue in lung cancer. The template was RNA from unsorted bulk tissue. The normal lung tissue was taken more than 3 cm from the tumor edge. Germline CDR1 SEHNR, CDR2 FQNEAQ (reference sequence). CDR3 length equals 14 residues. V lost 4 bases, J lost 7 bases, and 17 bases lay in between. A modified ARM-PCR protocol with three rounds of nested PCR amplified TCRbeta. One entry per CDR3 protein results from TCRdb running MiXCR on the multiplex PCR reads. The sample records around 50,000 distinct CDR3 sequences, around 67% being singletons.

This rearrangement joins TRBV7-9 to TRBJ2-7, with D unclear. Sequencing was performed on distant non-tumor lung tissue. The origin of this receptor is a woman in her sixties or seventies with non-small cell lung cancer. The CDR3 reads CASSSSLRLQEQYF. Written as DNA, the CDR3 is TGTGCCAGCAGCTCCAGCCTAAGACTTCAGGAGCAGTACTTC. The full variable domain, completed using reference TRBV7-9 and TRBJ2-7, is DTGVSQNPRHKITKRGQNVTFRCDPISEHNRLYWYRQTLGQGPEFLTYFQNEAQLEKSRLLSDRFSAERPKGSFSTLEIQRTEQGDSAMYLCASSSSLRLQEQYFGPGTRLTVT.